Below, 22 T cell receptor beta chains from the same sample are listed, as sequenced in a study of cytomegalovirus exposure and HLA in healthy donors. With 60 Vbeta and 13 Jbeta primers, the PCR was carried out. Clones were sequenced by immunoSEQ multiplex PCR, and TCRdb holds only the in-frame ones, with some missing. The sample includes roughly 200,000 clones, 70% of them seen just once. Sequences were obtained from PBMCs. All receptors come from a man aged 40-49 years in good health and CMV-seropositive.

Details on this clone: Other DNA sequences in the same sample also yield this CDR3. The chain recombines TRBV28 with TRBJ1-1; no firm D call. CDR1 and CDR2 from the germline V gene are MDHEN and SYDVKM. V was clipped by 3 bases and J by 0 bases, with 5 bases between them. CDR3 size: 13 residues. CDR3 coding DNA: TGTGCCAGCAGTTTGCCAGTGAACACTGAAGCTTTCTTT. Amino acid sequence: CASSLPVNTEAFF.

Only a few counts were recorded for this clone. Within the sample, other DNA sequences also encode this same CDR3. Here the CDR3 DNA reads TGTGCCAGCAGCCTAACAGGAAACTATGGCTACACCTTC. Amino acids: CASSLTGNYGYTF. The J gene is TRBJ1-2, the V gene TRBV28; possibly TRBD1 for D (5 bases). Deletions cut 6 bases from V and 2 bases from J, with 10 bases between. CDR1 MDHEN and CDR2 SYDVKM come from the germline V gene. The CDR3 is 13 amino acids.

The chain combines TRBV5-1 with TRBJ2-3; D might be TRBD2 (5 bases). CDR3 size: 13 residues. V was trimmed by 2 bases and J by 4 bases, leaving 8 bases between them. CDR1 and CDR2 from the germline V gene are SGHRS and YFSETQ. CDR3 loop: CASSFRGSDTQYF. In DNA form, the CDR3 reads TGCGCCAGCAGCTTCCGGGGATCAGATACGCAGTATTTT.

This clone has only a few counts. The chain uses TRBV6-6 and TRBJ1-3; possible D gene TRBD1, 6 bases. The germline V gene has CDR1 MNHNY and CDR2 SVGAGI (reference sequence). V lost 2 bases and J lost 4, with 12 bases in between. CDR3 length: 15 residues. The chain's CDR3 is CASSYGQGTGNTIYF. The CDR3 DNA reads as TGTGCCAGCAGTTACGGGCAGGGGACCGGAAACACCATATATTTT.

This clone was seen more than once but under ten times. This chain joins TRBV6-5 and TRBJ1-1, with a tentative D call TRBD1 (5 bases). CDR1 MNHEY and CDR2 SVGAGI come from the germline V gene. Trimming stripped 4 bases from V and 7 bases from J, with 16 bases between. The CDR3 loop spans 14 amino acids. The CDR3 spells CASSFRVVGGEAFF. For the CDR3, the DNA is TGTGCCAGCAGTTTCAGGGTAGTGGGGGGTGAAGCTTTCTTT.

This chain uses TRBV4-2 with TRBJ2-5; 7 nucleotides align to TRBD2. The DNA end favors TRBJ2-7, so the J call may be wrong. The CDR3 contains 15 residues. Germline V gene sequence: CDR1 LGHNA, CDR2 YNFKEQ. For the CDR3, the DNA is TGTGCCAGCAGCTACCGACTAGCTTCTAACTACGAGCAGTACTTC. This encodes CASSYRLASNYEQYF.

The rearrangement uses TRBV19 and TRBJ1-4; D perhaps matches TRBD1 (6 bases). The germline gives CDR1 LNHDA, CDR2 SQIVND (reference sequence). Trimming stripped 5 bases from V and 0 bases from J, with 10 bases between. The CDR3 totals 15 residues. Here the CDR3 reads CASSSGDPTNEKLFF. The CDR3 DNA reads TGTGCCAGTAGTTCAGGGGATCCAACTAATGAAAAACTGTTTTTT.

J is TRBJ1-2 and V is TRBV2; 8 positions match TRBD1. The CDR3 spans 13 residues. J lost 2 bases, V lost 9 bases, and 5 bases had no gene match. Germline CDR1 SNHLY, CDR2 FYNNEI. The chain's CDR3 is CARRTGLNYGYTF. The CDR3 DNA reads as TGTGCCAGAAGGACAGGGCTAAACTATGGCTACACCTTC.

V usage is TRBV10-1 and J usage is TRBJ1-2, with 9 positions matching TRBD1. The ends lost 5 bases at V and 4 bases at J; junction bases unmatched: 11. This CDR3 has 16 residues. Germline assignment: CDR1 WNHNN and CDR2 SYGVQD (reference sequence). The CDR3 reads CASSRKQGAKVYGYTF. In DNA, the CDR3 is TGCGCCAGCAGTCGTAAACAGGGGGCGAAGGTCTATGGCTACACCTTC.

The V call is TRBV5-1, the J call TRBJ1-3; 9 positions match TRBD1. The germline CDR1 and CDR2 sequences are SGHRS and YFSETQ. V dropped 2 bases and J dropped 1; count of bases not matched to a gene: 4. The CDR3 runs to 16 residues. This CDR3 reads CASSFGTGSSGNTIYF. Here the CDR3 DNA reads TGCGCCAGCAGCTTCGGGACAGGGAGTTCTGGAAACACCATATATTTT.

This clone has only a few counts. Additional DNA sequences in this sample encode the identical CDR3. CDR3 sequence: CASSSYTGELFF. The CDR3, as DNA: TGTGCCAGCAGTTCTTACACCGGGGAGCTGTTTTTT. V and J are TRBV27 and TRBJ2-2; no definite D call. CDR1 is MNHEY, CDR2 SMNVEV, per germline (reference sequence). The germline V and J ends were trimmed by 4 bases and 3 bases, with 3 bases remaining between them. This CDR3 has 12 residues.

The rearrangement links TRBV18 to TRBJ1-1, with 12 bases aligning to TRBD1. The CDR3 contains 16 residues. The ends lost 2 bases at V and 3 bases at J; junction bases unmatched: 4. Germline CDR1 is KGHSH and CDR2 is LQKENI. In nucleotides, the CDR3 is TGTGCCAGCTCACCAGGGACAGGGGGCCGTGACACTGAAGCTTTCTTT. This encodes CASSPGTGGRDTEAFF. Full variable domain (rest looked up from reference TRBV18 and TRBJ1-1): NAGVMQNPRHLVRRRGQEARLRCSPMKGHSHVYWYRQLPEEGLKFMVYLQKENIIDESGMPKERFSAEFPKEGPSILRIQQVVRGDSAAYFCASSPGTGGRDTEAFFGQGTRLTVV.

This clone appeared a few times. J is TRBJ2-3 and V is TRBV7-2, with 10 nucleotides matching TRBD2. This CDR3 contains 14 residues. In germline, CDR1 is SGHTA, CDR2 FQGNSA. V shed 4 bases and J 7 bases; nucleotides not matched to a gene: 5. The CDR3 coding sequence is TGTGCCAGCAGCTCGCCGGGACTAGCGTATACGCAGTATTTT. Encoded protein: CASSSPGLAYTQYF.

The CDR3 loop is CASSFYPGTSGVSTDTQYF. The CDR3 nucleotides read TGTGCCAGCAGTTTCTACCCCGGGACTAGCGGAGTTAGCACAGATACGCAGTATTTT. The chain joins TRBV7-9 to TRBJ2-3, with 11 bases fitting TRBD2. The CDR3 is made up of 19 amino acids. The germline gives CDR1 SEHNR, CDR2 FQNEAQ (reference sequence). V dropped 6 bases and J dropped 0; count of bases not matched to a gene: 14.

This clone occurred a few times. The CDR3 reads CASSIPRVEEKLFF. The CDR3 DNA follows: TGTGCCAGTAGTATACCGAGGGTGGAAGAAAAACTGTTTTTT. The chain joins TRBV19 to TRBJ1-4, with D hard to call. Germline V gene lookup returns CDR1 LNHDA and CDR2 SQIVND (reference sequence). This CDR3 has 14 residues. Trimming removed 2 bases at V and 8 bases at J, with 12 bases between.

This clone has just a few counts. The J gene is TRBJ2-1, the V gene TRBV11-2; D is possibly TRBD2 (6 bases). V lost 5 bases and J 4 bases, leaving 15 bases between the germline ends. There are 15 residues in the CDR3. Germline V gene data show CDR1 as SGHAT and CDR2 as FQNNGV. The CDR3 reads CASSPQVGGYNEQFF. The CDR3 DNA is TGTGCCAGCAGCCCCCAGGTGGGGGGTTACAATGAGCAGTTCTTC.

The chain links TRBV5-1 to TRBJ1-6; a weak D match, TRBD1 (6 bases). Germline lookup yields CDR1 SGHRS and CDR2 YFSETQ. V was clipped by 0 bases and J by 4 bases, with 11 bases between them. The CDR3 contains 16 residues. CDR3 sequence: CASSLDGTPYNSPLHF. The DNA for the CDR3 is TGCGCCAGCAGCTTGGACGGGACACCTTATAATTCACCCCTCCACTTT.

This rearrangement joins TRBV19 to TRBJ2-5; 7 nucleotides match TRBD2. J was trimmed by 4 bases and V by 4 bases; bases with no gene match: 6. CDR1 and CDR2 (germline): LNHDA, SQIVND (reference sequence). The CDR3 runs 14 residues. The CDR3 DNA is TGTGCCAGTAGTAGGGCAGGGAGGGGAGAGACCCAGTACTTC. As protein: CASSRAGRGETQYF.

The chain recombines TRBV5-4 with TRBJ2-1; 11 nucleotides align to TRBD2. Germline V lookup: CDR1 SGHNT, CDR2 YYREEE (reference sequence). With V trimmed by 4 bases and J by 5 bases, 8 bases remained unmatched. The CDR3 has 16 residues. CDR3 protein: CASSPFFSGGDNEQFF. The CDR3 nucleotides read TGTGCCAGCAGCCCATTTTTTAGCGGGGGGGACAATGAGCAGTTCTTC.

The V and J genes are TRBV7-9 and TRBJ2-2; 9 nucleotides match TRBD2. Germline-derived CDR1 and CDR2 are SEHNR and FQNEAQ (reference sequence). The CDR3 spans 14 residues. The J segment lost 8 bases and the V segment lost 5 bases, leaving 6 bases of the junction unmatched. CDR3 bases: TGTGCCAGCAGCGCCCGCGGACTAGCGGGGGAGCTGTTTTTT. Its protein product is CASSARGLAGELFF. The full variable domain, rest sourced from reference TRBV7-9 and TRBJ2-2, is DTGVSQNPRHKITKRGQNVTFRCDPISEHNRLYWYRQTLGQGPEFLTYFQNEAQLEKSRLLSDRFSAERPKGSFSTLEIQRTEQGDSAMYLCASSARGLAGELFFGEGSRLTVL.

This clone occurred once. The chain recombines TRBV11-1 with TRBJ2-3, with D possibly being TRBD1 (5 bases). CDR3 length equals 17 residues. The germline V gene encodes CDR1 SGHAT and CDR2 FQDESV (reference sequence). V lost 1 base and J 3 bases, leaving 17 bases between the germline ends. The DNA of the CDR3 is TGTGCCAGCAGCTTAGAGGGGTTCCCGCCGCCTACAGATACGCAGTATTTT. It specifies CASSLEGFPPPTDTQYF.

This CDR3 is CASSPAVRLMNTEAFF. CDR3 coding DNA: TGCGCCAGCAGCCCGGCAGTCAGACTCATGAACACTGAAGCTTTCTTT. This chain joins TRBV5-1 and TRBJ1-1; D gene ambiguous. The V and J ends lost 4 bases and 0 bases respectively, with 16 bases between them. Per the germline V gene, CDR1 is SGHRS and CDR2 is YFSETQ. The CDR3 has 16 residues.